This TCR beta chain was sequenced in a study of blood T cell repertoires in COVID-19. Background on the study: From the United States, Italy and Spain came samples of acute and convalescent COVID-19. T cells, B-cell-depleted T cells, or PBMCs supplied cDNA or gDNA.

In the original workflow: Amplified reference gene primers provided the basis for estimating nucleated cell counts. Assay: immunoSEQ multiplex PCR; the TCRdb copy retains only in-frame clones and omits some. V, J and clone size are taken as reported in that table, and D and trimming were inferred from the DNA itself. Here the sample spans around 140,000 clones, roughly three quarters being singletons. The CDR3 is 16 amino acids. The germline CDR1 and CDR2 sequences are SGHAT and FQNNGV. V shed 1 base, J shed 5 bases, and the junction held 8 bases outside the gene matches. The sequence was obtained from a woman between 65 and 79 years old with acute or convalescent COVID-19. Sequencing was performed on peripheral blood. The chain is built from TRBV11-2 and TRBJ2-1; 7 positions match TRBD2. The DNA of the CDR3 is TGTGCCAGCAGCTTAGTAGTGGGGGGGTCAAACAATGAGCAGTTCTTC. Amino acid sequence: CASSLVVGGSNNEQFF. Drawing the rest from reference TRBV11-2 and TRBJ2-1, the complete variable domain is EAGVAQSPRYKIIEKRQSVAFWCNPISGHATLYWYQQILGQGPKLLIQFQNNGVVDDSQLPKDRFSAERLKGVDSTLKIQPAKLEDSAVYLCASSLVVGGSNNEQFFGPGTRLTVL.